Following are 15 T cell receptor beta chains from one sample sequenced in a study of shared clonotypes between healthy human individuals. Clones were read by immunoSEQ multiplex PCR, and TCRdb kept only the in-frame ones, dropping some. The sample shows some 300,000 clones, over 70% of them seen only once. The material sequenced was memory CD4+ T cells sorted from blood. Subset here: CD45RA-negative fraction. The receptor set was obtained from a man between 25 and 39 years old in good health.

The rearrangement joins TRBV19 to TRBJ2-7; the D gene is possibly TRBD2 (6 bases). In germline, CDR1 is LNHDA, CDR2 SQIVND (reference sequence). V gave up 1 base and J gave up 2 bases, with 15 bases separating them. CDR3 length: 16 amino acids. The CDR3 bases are TGTGCCAGTAGTATAGTCGTTGGAGGGCCGACCTACGAGCAGTACTTC. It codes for CASSIVVGGPTYEQYF.

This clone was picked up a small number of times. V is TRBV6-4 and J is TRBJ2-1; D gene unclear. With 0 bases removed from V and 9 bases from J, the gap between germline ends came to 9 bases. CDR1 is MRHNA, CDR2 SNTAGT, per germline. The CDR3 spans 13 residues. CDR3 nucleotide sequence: TGTGCCAGCAGTGACTCAGCCCACAGTGAGCAGTTCTTC. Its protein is CASSDSAHSEQFF.

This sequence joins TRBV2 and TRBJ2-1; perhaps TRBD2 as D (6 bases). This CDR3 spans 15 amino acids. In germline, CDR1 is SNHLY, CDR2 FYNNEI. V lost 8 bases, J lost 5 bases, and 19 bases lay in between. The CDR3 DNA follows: TGTGCCAGCTTAGGTGACCCGGCGGGGAACAATGAGCAGTTCTTC. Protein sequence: CASLGDPAGNNEQFF. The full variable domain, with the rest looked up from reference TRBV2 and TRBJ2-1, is EPEVTQTPSHQVTQMGQEVILRCVPISNHLYFYWYRQILGQKVEFLVSFYNNEISEKSEIFDDQFSVERPDGSNFTLKIRSTKLEDSAMYFCASLGDPAGNNEQFFGPGTRLTVL.

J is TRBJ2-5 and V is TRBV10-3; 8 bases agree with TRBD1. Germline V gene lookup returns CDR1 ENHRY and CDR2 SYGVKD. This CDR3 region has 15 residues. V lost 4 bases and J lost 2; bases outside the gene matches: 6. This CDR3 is CAISGAGGGQETQYF. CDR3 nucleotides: TGTGCCATCAGTGGGGCAGGGGGCGGTCAAGAGACCCAGTACTTC.

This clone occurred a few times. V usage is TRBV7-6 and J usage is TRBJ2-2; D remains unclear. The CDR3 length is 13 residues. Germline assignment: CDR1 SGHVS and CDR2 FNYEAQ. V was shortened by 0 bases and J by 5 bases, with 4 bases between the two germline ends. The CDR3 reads CASSLALTGELFF. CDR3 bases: TGTGCCAGCAGCTTAGCGCTGACCGGGGAGCTGTTTTTT.

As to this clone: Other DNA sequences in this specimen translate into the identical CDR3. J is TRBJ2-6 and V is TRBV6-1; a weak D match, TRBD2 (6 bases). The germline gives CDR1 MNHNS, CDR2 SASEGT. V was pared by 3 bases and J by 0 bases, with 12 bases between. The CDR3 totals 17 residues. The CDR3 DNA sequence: TGTGCCAGCAGTGAGCGGCAGGGACTCTCTGGGGCCAACGTCCTGACTTTC. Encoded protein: CASSERQGLSGANVLTF.

The chain's CDR3 is CASSLDPSYNEQFF. In nucleotides, the CDR3 is TGCGCCAGCAGCTTGGATCCTTCCTACAATGAGCAGTTCTTC. V is TRBV5-1 and J is TRBJ2-1; no clear D. The germline gives CDR1 SGHRS, CDR2 YFSETQ. The CDR3 length is 14 residues. V gave up 0 bases and J gave up 1 base, with 5 bases separating them.

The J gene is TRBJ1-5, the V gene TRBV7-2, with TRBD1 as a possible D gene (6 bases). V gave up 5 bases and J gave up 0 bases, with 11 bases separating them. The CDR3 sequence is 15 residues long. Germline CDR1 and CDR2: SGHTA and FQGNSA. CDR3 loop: CASSPRTDSNQPQHF. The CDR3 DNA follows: TGTGCCAGCAGCCCCCGGACAGATAGCAATCAGCCCCAGCATTTT. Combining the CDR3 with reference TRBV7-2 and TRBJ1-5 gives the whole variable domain GAGVSQSPSNKVTEKGKDVELRCDPISGHTALYWYRQSLGQGLEFLIYFQGNSAPDKSGLPSDRFSAERTGGSVSTLTIQRTQQEDSAVYLCASSPRTDSNQPQHFGDGTRLSIL.

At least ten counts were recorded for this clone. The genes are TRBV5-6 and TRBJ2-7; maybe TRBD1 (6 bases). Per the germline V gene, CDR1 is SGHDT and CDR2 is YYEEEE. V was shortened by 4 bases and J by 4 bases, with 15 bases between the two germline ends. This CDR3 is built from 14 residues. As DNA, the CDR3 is TGTGCCAGCAGCACCCGCAGGGGTGGGTACGAGCAGTACTTC. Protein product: CASSTRRGGYEQYF.

CDR3 sequence reads: CASSFKYEQYF. The CDR3 coding sequence is TGTGCCAGCAGTTTCAAATACGAGCAGTACTTC. The genes are TRBV6-1 and TRBJ2-7; no reliable D call. CDR1 is MNHNS, CDR2 SASEGT, per germline. V lost 5 bases, J lost 4 bases, and 6 bases lay in between. The CDR3 consists of 11 residues.

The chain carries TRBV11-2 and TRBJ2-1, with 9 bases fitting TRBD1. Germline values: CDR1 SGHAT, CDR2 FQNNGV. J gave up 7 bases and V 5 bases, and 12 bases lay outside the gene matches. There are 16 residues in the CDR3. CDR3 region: CASSPRTGVRGNEQFF. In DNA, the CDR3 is TGTGCCAGCAGCCCCCGGACAGGGGTTCGTGGGAATGAGCAGTTCTTC.

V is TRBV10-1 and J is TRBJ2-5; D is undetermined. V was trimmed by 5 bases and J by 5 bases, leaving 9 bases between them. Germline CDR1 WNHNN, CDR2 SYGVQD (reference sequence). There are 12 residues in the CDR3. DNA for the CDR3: TGCGCCAGCAGTAGGGATTTGGAGACCCAGTACTTC. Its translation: CASSRDLETQYF.

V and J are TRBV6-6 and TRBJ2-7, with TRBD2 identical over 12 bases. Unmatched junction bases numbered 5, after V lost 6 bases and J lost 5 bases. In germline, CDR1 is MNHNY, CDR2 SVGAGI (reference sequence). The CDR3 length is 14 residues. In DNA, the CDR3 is TGTGCCAGCAGCAACGGACTAGCGGGGAACGAGCAGTACTTC. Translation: CASSNGLAGNEQYF.

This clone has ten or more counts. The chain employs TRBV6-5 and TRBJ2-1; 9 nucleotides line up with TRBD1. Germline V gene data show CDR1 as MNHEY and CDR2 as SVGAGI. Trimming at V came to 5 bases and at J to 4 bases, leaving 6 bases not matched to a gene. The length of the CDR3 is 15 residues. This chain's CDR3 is CASSKGQGAYNEQFF. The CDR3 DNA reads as TGTGCCAGCAGTAAGGGACAGGGTGCGTACAATGAGCAGTTCTTC.

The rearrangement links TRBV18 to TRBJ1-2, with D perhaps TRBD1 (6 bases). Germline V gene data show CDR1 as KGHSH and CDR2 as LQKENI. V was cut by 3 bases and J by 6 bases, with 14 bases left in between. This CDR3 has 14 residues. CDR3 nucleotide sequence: TGTGCCAGCTCACCGAGGGCAGGGGATCATGGCTACACCTTC. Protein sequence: CASSPRAGDHGYTF. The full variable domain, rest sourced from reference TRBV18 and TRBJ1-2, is NAGVMQNPRHLVRRRGQEARLRCSPMKGHSHVYWYRQLPEEGLKFMVYLQKENIIDESGMPKERFSAEFPKEGPSILRIQQVVRGDSAAYFCASSPRAGDHGYTFGSGTRLTVV.